This is a list of T cell receptor beta chains from one sample in a study of T cell responses to AZD1222 COVID-19 vaccine. Profiling relied on immunoSEQ multiplex PCR, and the TCRdb table lists in-frame clones only, not all of them. Of 65,000 to 85,000 clones detected, 70% to 90% appear once; the ten largest clones hold about an eighth. Sequenced here: peripheral blood, sampled on day 0 of AZD1222 vaccination. The receptor source for this set is an adult in good health. Each CDR3 is given with its conserved first and last residue. A D gene is named only where the DNA matches it firmly. Expanded clones are given a class, and other clones once, few, many or no size at all.

NA	TRBV4-1	TRBJ1-2	TRBD1	TGCGCCAGCAGCCAAACCAGGACAGGTGACCTTTCTAACTATGGCTACACCTTC	CASSQTRTGDLSNYGYTF
NA	TRBV5-8	TRBJ2-3	TRBD1	TGTGCCAGCACCACTATGGACAGGGGAGCAGATACGCAGTATTTT	CASTTMDRGADTQYF
NA	TRBV7-3	TRBJ2-5	NA	TGTGCCAGCAGCCCCGATCTCCGGGGGTGGGCGGAGACCCAGTACTTC	CASSPDLRGWAETQYF
NA	TRBV9	TRBJ2-3	TRBD2	TGTGCCAGCAGCCCGAGGCGGGGGGCCGGTATAGATACGCAGTATTTT	CASSPRRGAGIDTQYF
NA	TRBV29-1	TRBJ1-2	NA	TGCAGCGTTGAGACGGCCTATGGCTACACCTTC	CSVETAYGYTF
NA	TRBV5-1	TRBJ2-1	NA	TGCGCCAGCAGCTTGGCGGGTAACCAAGCGCGGGGTGGGGATGAGCAGTTCTTC	CASSLAGNQARGGDEQFF
NA	TRBV4-1	TRBJ1-2	NA	TGCGCCAGCAGCCAAGAAGGGGATGGCTACACCTTC	CASSQEGDGYTF
NA	TRBV29-1	TRBJ2-3	TRBD1	TGCAGCGTTGAAGGACAGGGATACACAGATACGCAGTATTTT	CSVEGQGYTDTQYF
NA	TRBV20-1	TRBJ1-2	NA	TGCAGTGCTAGGGCCACGTGGGGCTACACCTTC	CSARATWGYTF
few	TRBV9	TRBJ2-5	NA	TGTGCCAGCAGCGTAGAGGGTGGGGGGGAGACCCAGTACTTC	CASSVEGGGETQYF
NA	TRBV11-2	TRBJ2-1	NA	TGTGCCAGCAGCTTAGAGATAGGCCCTCACAATGAGCAGTTCTTC	CASSLEIGPHNEQFF
NA	TRBV9	TRBJ1-4	NA	TGTGCCAGCAGCGTTGGCCCCACAACTAATGAAAAACTGTTTTTT	CASSVGPTTNEKLFF
once	TRBV19	TRBJ2-7	NA	TGTGCCAGTACCCCTCCCCGCGAGCAGTACTTC	CASTPPREQYF
NA	TRBV12-5	TRBJ2-7	NA	TGTGCTAGTGGTTTTGGTTTTGGGGAGCAGTACTTC	CASGFGFGEQYF
NA	TRBV9	TRBJ2-7	TRBD2	TGTGCCAGCAGCGTGGGCACCTCTAGCGGGGGTTTTTCCTACGAGCAGTACTTC	CASSVGTSSGGFSYEQYF
NA	TRBV11-2	TRBJ2-5	NA	TGTGCCAGCAGCCCCTACGAACAAGAGACCCAGTACTTC	CASSPYEQETQYF
NA	TRBV28	TRBJ1-2	TRBD1	TGTGCCAGCAGGCCGGGACAGCCCTATGGCTACACCTTC	CASRPGQPYGYTF
once	TRBV9	TRBJ2-1	TRBD2	TGTGCCAGCAGCGTAGAACTAGCGGGGAACAATGAGCAGTTCTTC	CASSVELAGNNEQFF
NA	TRBV29-1	TRBJ2-5	NA	TGCAGCGTATTCAAGGGCGAATTCCAAGAGACCCAGTACTTC	CSVFKGEFQETQYF
NA	TRBV24-1	TRBJ1-2	TRBD1	TGTGCCACCAGACCCTCGGGTACAGGGGACGGCTATGGCTACACCTTC	CATRPSGTGDGYGYTF
NA	TRBV6-2/TRBV6-3	TRBJ1-1	NA	TGTGCCAGCAGTTCCCGGACGGGGACGAACACTGAAGCTTTCTTT	CASSSRTGTNTEAFF
NA	TRBV7-2	TRBJ2-5	NA	TGTGCCAGCAGCTTAGGATGGGGCCAAGAGACCCAGTACTTC	CASSLGWGQETQYF
NA	TRBV28	TRBJ1-5	NA	TGTGCCAGCAGGTTCCGGTGGCGGGCCAATCAGCCCCAGCATTTT	CASRFRWRANQPQHF
NA	TRBV5-6	TRBJ2-4	NA	TGTGCCAGCAGCCCCCCACCGCTAGCCAAAAACATTCAGTACTTC	CASSPPPLAKNIQYF
NA	TRBV7-3	TRBJ2-3	TRBD2	TGTGCCAGCAGCTCTATAGCGGGGAGGGATACGCAGTATTTT	CASSSIAGRDTQYF
NA	TRBV19	TRBJ2-2	NA	TGTGCCAGTAGTATGCGTGTCGACACCGGGGAGCTGTTTTTT	CASSMRVDTGELFF
NA	TRBV7-2	TRBJ2-7	NA	TGTGCCAGCAGCCGCCTAGGTACCAGGGCCTACGAGCAGTACTTC	CASSRLGTRAYEQYF
NA	TRBV5-1	TRBJ2-7	TRBD1	TGCGCCAGCAGCCGCACAGGGGGCAGCTACGAGCAGTACTTC	CASSRTGGSYEQYF
few	TRBV18	TRBJ1-5	NA	TGTGCCAGCTCACCACCTGAGTCCCACGAATGGCGCAATCAGCCCCAGCATTTT	CASSPPESHEWRNQPQHF
NA	TRBV7-2	TRBJ2-2	TRBD1	TGTGCCAGCAGACCCGGACAGGGGGCGACCGGGGAGCTGTTTTTT	CASRPGQGATGELFF
NA	TRBV4-1	TRBJ1-2	TRBD1	TGCGCCAGCAGCCTTCAGAGGGACAGCTATGGCTACACCTTC	CASSLQRDSYGYTF
NA	TRBV19	TRBJ2-7	NA	TGTGCCAGTAGTAGAGGCAGGCTCACCTCCTACGAGCAGTACTTC	CASSRGRLTSYEQYF
NA	TRBV6-5	TRBJ1-4	NA	TGTGCCAGCAGTTACGGGGGAGCGGGGGAAAAACTGTTTTTT	CASSYGGAGEKLFF
once	TRBV3-1/TRBV3-2	TRBJ1-2	NA	TGTGCCAGCAGCCAGGGACCGAGAGCTGGCTACACCTTC	CASSQGPRAGYTF
NA	TRBV25-1	TRBJ1-5	TRBD1	TGTGCCAGCAGTGATGGCAGGGGGAGCACTCAGCCCCAGCATTTT	CASSDGRGSTQPQHF
once	TRBV6-5	TRBJ2-7	TRBD1	TGTGCCAGCTTTTCGAACAGGGGGCTATACGAGCAGTACTTC	CASFSNRGLYEQYF
NA	TRBV28	TRBJ1-4	NA	TGTGCCAGCAGTTCCTCGTCGGAAAAACTGTTTTTT	CASSSSSEKLFF
NA	TRBV4-3	TRBJ2-7	NA	TGCGCCAGCAGCTCAGATAGGGCAGGGTCCTACGAGCAGTACTTC	CASSSDRAGSYEQYF
NA	TRBV19	TRBJ1-5	TRBD1	TGTGCCAGTAGCGACAGGGCTGGCGGAGCTGAGCCCCAGCATTTT	CASSDRAGGAEPQHF
NA	TRBV5-4	TRBJ1-5	NA	TGTGCCAGCAGCTCCGCCGGGACACAGAATCAGCCCCAGCATTTT	CASSSAGTQNQPQHF
NA	TRBV29-1	TRBJ2-7	TRBD2	TGCAGCGCCCGGGGGGGGAAGGGTTCCTACGAGCAGTACTTC	CSARGGKGSYEQYF
NA	TRBV12-3/TRBV12-4	TRBJ2-3	TRBD1	TGTGCTACGAGGGGGCTCACAGATACGCAGTATTTT	CATRGLTDTQYF
NA	TRBV5-1	TRBJ2-5	NA	TGCGCCAGCAGCTTAGCTACACAAGAGACCCAGTACTTC	CASSLATQETQYF
NA	TRBV4-3	TRBJ2-7	NA	TGCGCCAGCAGCCAAGAGCCATCCGGGGGTAATCCCTACGAGCAGTACTTC	CASSQEPSGGNPYEQYF
NA	TRBV27	TRBJ2-7	NA	TGTGCCAGCAGTTTAAGTCCGGGCAGTATCTACGAGCAGTACTTC	CASSLSPGSIYEQYF
NA	TRBV5-4	TRBJ2-1	NA	TGTGCCAGCAGCCGGGTGGACAATGAGCAGTTCTTC	CASSRVDNEQFF
NA	TRBV5-1	TRBJ2-7	TRBD1	TGCGCCAGCAGCTTGGTACCGGGACAGGGCTACGAGCAGTACTTC	CASSLVPGQGYEQYF
NA	TRBV3-1/TRBV3-2	TRBJ2-3	NA	TGTGCCAGCAGCCAAGATAGGGGCCAAGCTACGCAGTATTTT	CASSQDRGQATQYF
NA	TRBV5-1	TRBJ2-7	TRBD1	TGCGCCAGCAGCTTCCCGGACAGGGGGTTCTACGAGCAGTACTTC	CASSFPDRGFYEQYF
once	TRBV27	TRBJ1-5	TRBD1	TGTGCCAGCCCAAAACCTCGAACAGGGGTCAATCAGCCCCAGCATTTT	CASPKPRTGVNQPQHF